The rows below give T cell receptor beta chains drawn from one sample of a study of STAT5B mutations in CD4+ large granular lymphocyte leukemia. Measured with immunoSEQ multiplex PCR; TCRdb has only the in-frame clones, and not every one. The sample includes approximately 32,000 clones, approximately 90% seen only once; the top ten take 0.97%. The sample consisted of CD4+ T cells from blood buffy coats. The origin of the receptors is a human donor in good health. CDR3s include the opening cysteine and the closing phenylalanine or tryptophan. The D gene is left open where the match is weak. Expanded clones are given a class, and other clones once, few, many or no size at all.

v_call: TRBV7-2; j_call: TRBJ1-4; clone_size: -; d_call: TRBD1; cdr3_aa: CASSLWTGLEEKLFF; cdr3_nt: TGTGCCAGCAGCTTGTGGACAGGTCTGGAGGAAAAACTGTTTTTT
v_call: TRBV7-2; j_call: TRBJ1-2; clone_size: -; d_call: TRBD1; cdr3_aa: CASSSQGQGFGGYTF; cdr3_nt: TGTGCCAGCAGCTCACAGGGACAGGGGTTTGGTGGCTACACCTTC
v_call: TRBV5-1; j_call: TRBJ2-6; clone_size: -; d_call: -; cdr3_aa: CASDFGVAGANVLTF; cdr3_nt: TGCGCCAGTGACTTTGGGGTCGCTGGGGCCAACGTCCTGACTTTC
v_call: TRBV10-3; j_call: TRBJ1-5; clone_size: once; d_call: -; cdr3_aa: CAISESLGLAHF; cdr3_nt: TGTGCCATCAGTGAGTCTCTTGGACTCGCGCATTTT
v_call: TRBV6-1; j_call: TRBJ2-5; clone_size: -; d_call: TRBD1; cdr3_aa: CASSEQPGQGGGTQYF; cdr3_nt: TGTGCCAGCAGTGAACAACCGGGACAGGGTGGAGGGACCCAGTACTTC
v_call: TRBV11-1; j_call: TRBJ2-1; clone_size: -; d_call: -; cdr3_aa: CASSLQDPQFYNEQFF; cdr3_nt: TGTGCCAGCAGCTTACAGGACCCGCAATTTTACAATGAGCAGTTCTTC
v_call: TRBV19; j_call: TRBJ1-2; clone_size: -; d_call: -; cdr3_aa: CASSIDSGTVGYTF; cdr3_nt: TGTGCCAGTAGTATAGATTCTGGGACGGTGGGCTACACCTTC
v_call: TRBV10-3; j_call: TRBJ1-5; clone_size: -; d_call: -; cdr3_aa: CAISEFGGTNQPQHF; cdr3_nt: TGTGCCATCAGTGAGTTTGGGGGAACGAACCAGCCCCAGCATTTT
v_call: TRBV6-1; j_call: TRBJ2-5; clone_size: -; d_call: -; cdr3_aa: CASSEAGGWETQYF; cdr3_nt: TGTGCCAGCAGTGAAGCGGGGGGTTGGGAGACCCAGTACTTC
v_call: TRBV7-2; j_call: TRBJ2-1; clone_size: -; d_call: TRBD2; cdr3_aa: CASSSSSSGGYRNEQFF; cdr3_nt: TGTGCCAGCAGCTCCTCCTCTAGCGGGGGTTACCGGAATGAGCAGTTCTTC
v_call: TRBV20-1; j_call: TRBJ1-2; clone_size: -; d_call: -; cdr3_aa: CSRYSGDGYTF; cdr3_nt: TGCAGCAGATACAGCGGGGACGGCTACACCTTC
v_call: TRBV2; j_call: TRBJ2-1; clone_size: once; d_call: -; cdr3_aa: CASSEWNEQFF; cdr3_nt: TGTGCCAGCAGTGAATGGAATGAGCAGTTCTTC
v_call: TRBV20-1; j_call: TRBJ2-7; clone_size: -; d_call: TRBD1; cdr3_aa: CSAGTGYEQYF; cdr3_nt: TGCAGTGCTGGGACAGGGTACGAGCAGTACTTC
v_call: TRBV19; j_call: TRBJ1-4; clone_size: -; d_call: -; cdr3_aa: CASAQQGGGEKLFF; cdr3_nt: TGTGCCAGTGCCCAACAGGGAGGTGGTGAAAAACTGTTTTTT
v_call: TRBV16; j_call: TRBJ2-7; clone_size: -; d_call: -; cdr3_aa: CASSPGGLEQYF; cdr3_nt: TGTGCCAGCAGCCCTGGGGGGCTCGAGCAGTACTTC
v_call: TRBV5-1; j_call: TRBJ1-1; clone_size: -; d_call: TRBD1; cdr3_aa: CASSRRDRNTEAFF; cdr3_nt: TGCGCCAGCAGCCGAAGGGACAGGAACACTGAAGCTTTCTTT
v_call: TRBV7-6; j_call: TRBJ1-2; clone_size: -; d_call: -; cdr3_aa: CASSLVLGTGWTF; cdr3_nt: TGTGCCAGCAGCTTGGTATTGGGGACGGGGTGGACCTTC
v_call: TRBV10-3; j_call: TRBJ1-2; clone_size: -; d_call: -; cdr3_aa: CAISGGGIGNYGYTF; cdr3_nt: TGTGCCATCAGTGGGGGGGGAATCGGGAACTATGGCTACACCTTC
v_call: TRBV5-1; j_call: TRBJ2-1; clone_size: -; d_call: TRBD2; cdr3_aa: CASSLRGGSGFSYNEQFF; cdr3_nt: TGCGCCAGCAGCTTGCGAGGTGGTAGCGGGTTTTCCTACAATGAGCAGTTCTTC
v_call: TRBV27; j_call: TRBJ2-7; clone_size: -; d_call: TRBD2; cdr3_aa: CASSLSGVGGASGEQYF; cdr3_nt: TGTGCCAGCAGTTTATCGGGAGTCGGGGGGGCCTCCGGCGAGCAGTACTTC
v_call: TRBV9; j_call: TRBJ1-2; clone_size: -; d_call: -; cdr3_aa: CASSVQGTLGYTF; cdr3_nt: TGTGCCAGCAGCGTGCAGGGGACGCTCGGCTACACCTTC
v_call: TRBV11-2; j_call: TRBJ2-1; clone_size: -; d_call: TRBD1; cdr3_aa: CASSRVTGDEQFF; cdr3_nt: TGTGCCAGCAGCCGAGTTACAGGGGATGAGCAGTTCTTC
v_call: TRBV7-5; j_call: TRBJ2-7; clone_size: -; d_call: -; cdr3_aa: CARSPGRYEQYF; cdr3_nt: TGTGCCAGAAGCCCCGGACGCTACGAGCAGTACTTC
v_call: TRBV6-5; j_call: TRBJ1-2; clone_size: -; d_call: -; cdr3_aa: CASSKQERVYGYTF; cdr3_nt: TGTGCCAGCAGTAAACAGGAACGGGTCTATGGCTACACCTTC
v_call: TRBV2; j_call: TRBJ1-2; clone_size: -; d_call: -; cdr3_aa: CASSMNAGGLGYTF; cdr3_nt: TGTGCCAGCAGTATGAACGCCGGGGGGCTGGGCTACACCTTC
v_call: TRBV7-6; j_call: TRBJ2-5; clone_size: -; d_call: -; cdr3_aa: CASSLVPAQETQYF; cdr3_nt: TGTGCCAGCAGCTTAGTACCGGCCCAAGAGACCCAGTACTTC
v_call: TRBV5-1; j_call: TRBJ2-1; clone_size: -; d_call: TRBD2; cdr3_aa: CASSFWVLAGGGYNEQFF; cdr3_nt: TGCGCCAGCAGCTTTTGGGTACTAGCGGGAGGGGGCTACAATGAGCAGTTCTTC
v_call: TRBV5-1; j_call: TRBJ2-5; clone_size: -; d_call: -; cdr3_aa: CASSSQGGGQETQYF; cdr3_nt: TGCGCCAGCAGCTCCCAGGGAGGGGGCCAAGAGACCCAGTACTTC
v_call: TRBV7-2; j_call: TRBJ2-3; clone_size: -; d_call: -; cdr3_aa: CASSLTPLQSRTDTQYF; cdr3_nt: TGTGCCAGCAGCTTAACACCCCTCCAATCCCGCACAGATACGCAGTATTTT
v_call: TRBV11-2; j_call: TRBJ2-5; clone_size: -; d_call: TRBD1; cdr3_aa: CASSSDRVETQYF; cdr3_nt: TGTGCCAGCAGCTCGGACAGGGTAGAGACCCAGTACTTC
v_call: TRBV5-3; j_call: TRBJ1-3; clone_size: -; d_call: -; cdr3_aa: CARSWEGVFEGNTIYF; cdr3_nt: TGTGCCAGAAGCTGGGAAGGGGTTTTTGAAGGAAACACCATATATTTT
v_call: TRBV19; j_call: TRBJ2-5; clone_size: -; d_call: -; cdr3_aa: CASSRGETQYF; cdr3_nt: TGTGCCAGTTCCCGGGGAGAGACCCAGTACTTC
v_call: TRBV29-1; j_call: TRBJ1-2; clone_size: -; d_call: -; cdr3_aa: CSGDTGYGYTF; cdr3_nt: TGCAGCGGAGACACGGGGTATGGCTACACCTTC
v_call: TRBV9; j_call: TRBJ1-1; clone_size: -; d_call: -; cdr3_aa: CASSVDPRGTEAFF; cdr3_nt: TGTGCCAGCAGCGTAGACCCCCGGGGTACTGAAGCTTTCTTT
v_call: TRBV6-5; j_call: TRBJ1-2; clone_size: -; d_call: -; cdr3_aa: CASSYSMTQASGYTF; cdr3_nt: TGTGCCAGCAGTTACTCGATGACACAGGCCTCTGGCTACACCTTC
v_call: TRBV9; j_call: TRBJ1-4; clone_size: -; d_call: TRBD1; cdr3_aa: CASSTPLRDRSATNEKLFF; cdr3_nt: TGTGCCAGCAGCACCCCTCTCCGGGACAGGAGTGCAACTAATGAAAAACTGTTTTTT
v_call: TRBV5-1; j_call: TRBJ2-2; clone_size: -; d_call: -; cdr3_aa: CASMGGANTGELFF; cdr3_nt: TGCGCCAGCATGGGGGGCGCGAACACCGGGGAGCTGTTTTTT
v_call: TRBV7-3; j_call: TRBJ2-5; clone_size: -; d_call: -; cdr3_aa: CASRKEGMPQETQYF; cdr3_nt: TGTGCCAGCAGAAAGGAAGGGATGCCCCAAGAGACCCAGTACTTC
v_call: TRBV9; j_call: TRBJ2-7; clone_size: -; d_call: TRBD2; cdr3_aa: CASSVGTSGSTYEQYF; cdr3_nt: TGTGCCAGCAGCGTAGGAACTAGCGGGAGTACCTACGAGCAGTACTTC
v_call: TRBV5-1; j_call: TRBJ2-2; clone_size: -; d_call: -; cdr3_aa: CASSLGTYSHGQELFF; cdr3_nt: TGCGCCAGCAGCTTGGGGACGTACTCCCATGGCCAGGAGCTGTTTTTT
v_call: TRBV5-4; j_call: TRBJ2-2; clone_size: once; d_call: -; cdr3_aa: CASSPGRFGELFF; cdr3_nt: TGCGCCAGCAGCCCCGGGCGGTTCGGGGAGCTGTTTTTT
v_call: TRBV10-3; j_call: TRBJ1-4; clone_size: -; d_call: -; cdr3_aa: CAISDSNEKLFF; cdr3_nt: TGTGCCATCAGTGACAGTAATGAAAAACTGTTTTTT